Reported below is one T cell receptor beta chain. The entry originates in a study of T cell changes during pregnancy in multiple sclerosis. The method was immunoSEQ multiplex PCR; TCRdb's version includes in-frame clones alone and lacks a portion of them. Here the sample spans approximately 100,000 clones, 90% to 95% being singletons. The sequence was obtained from a female donor with multiple sclerosis, enrolled in a pregnancy study. Specimen: peripheral blood, collected before pregnancy.

The CDR3 here is CASNALAGEGNEQFF. DNA of the CDR3: TGTGCCAGTAACGCACTAGCGGGAGAAGGCAATGAGCAGTTCTTC. This chain uses TRBV19 with TRBJ2-1, with 11 nucleotides matching TRBD2. This CDR3 contains 15 residues. Germline assignment: CDR1 LNHDA and CDR2 SQIVND (reference sequence). V shed 7 bases and J 6 bases; nucleotides not matched to a gene: 8.